The 9 T cell receptor beta chains below all came from one sample that was sequenced in a study of blood T cells in healthy people across ages (dated by TCRdb to between 2014 and 2017). Libraries came from 5' RACE. The run used an Illumina HiSeq 2500. A second roughly 6 to 11 cycle PCR used a sample-barcoded 5' primer and a J-beta primer mix. TCRdb passed the public sequencing reads through fastp at Q25 and MiXCR, retaining productive beta sequences. A single entry per CDR3 protein holds the most common genes and DNA from its merged rows. The sample table holds about 510,000 distinct CDR3 sequences, of which about 27% were seen once. The ten largest clones capture approximately 3.7% of the sample. These data were also filed under a second study, of T cells of mothers and their children.

The sample comprised blood. All receptors derive from a boy between 2 and 15 years old in good health.

The chain has TRBV6-2 or TRBV6-3 and TRBJ2-2; D may match TRBD1 or TRBD2 (5 bases each). From germline, CDR1 is MNHEY and CDR2 SVGEGT. The CDR3 is made up of 15 amino acids. Trimming removed 8 bases from V and 7 bases from J, with 20 bases in between. Written as DNA, the CDR3 is TGTGCCAGCGACGGGGCAGGGACGCTTGGCGGGGAGCTGTTTTTT. Translation: CASDGAGTLGGELFF.

This sequence joins TRBV6-1 and TRBJ2-1; D call uncertain. The germline CDR1 and CDR2 sequences are MNHNS and SASEGT. The CDR3 is 14 amino acids. Trimming stripped 2 bases from V and 0 bases from J, with 5 bases between. CDR3 protein: CASSEWSSYNEQFF. In nucleotides, the CDR3 is TGTGCCAGCAGTGAATGGAGCTCCTACAATGAGCAGTTCTTC.

V and J are TRBV9 and TRBJ2-5; D is uncertain. This CDR3 has 16 amino acids. Germline V gives CDR1 SGDLS, CDR2 YYNGEE. V shed 0 bases and J shed 5 bases, with 17 bases lying between them. DNA of the CDR3: TGTGCCAGCAGCGTAGCTGCGGCCCCCCACGGGGAGACCCAGTACTTC. Its translation: CASSVAAAPHGETQYF.

This clonotype has just a few counts. This rearrangement joins TRBV6-5 to TRBJ2-7; D possibly corresponds to TRBD2 (6 bases). V lost 2 bases and J lost 0, with 17 bases in between. Germline CDR1 and CDR2: MNHEY and SVGAGI. The CDR3 consists of 17 residues. CDR3 region: CASSYGGLPHSSYEQYF. The CDR3 bases are TGTGCCAGCAGTTACGGGGGACTTCCTCATAGCTCCTACGAGCAGTACTTC.

This clonotype was recorded a few times. The V and J genes are TRBV28 and TRBJ2-5; a weak D match, TRBD2 (5 bases). Trimming shortened V by 4 bases and J by 4 bases, and 13 bases separated the two germline ends. CDR1 is MDHEN, CDR2 SYDVKM, per germline. This CDR3 is 14 amino acids long. The DNA for the CDR3 is TGTGCCAGCAGTTCGATCGAGGGATTAGAGACCCAGTACTTC. It encodes CASSSIEGLETQYF. Complete variable domain (other parts from reference TRBV28 and TRBJ2-5): DVKVTQSSRYLVKRTGEKVFLECVQDMDHENMFWYRQDPGLGLRLIYFSYDVKMKEKGDIPEGYSVSREKKERFSLILESASTNQTSMYLCASSSIEGLETQYFGPGTRLLVL.

J is TRBJ2-7 and V is TRBV12-3 or TRBV12-4, with TRBD1 matching 8 bases. This CDR3 has 11 amino acids. V shed 8 bases and J 6 bases; nucleotides not matched to a gene: 3. In DNA form, the CDR3 reads TGTGCCAGCGGTGACAGGGGCGAGCAGTACTTC. Amino acids: CASGDRGEQYF.

This rearrangement joins TRBV3-1 to TRBJ2-1; 12 nucleotides line up with TRBD2. Trimming at V came to 4 bases and at J to 9 bases, leaving 7 bases not matched to a gene. Germline assignment: CDR1 LGHDT and CDR2 YNNKEL (reference sequence). This CDR3 has 15 residues. The CDR3 is CASSRASGGASEQFF. CDR3 in DNA: TGTGCCAGCAGCCGAGCTAGCGGGGGGGCGAGTGAGCAGTTCTTC.

The rearrangement links TRBV18 to TRBJ1-5, with D possibly matching TRBD1 (5 bases). In germline, CDR1 is KGHSH, CDR2 LQKENI. The CDR3 is 14 residues long. Trimming took 3 bases from V and 6 from J, leaving 12 bases between them. In nucleotides, the CDR3 is TGTGCCAGCTCACCTCAGGTCGGGGGTCAGCCCCAGCATTTT. Residues: CASSPQVGGQPQHF.

This clonotype was observed a few times. The J gene is TRBJ2-5, the V gene TRBV12-5; D ambiguous. This CDR3 contains 13 residues. Germline loops: CDR1 LGHNT, CDR2 FRNRAP. Trimming pared 3 bases from V and 1 base from J, leaving 6 bases between. The CDR3 here is CASGLGIQETQYF. Here the CDR3 DNA reads TGTGCTAGTGGTTTAGGGATCCAAGAGACCCAGTACTTC.